The present T cell receptor beta chain was sequenced within a study of control samples from healthy donors and cancer patients. V lost 8 bases, J lost 1 base, and 5 bases lay in between. The germline V gene has CDR1 GTSNPN and CDR2 SVGIG (reference sequence). The CDR3 runs 11 residues. This clone was detected only a few times. Data came from immunoSEQ multiplex PCR; TCRdb stores just in-frame clones and leaves some out. This table holds about 110,000 clones, approximately 90% found once. The J gene is TRBJ2-2, the V gene TRBV30; no clear D gene. The receptor was derived from a woman between 18 and 30 years old in good health. Sequencing was carried out using blood. CDR3 amino acids: CARRNTGELFF. CDR3 nucleotide sequence: TGTGCCCGCCGGAACACCGGGGAGCTGTTTTTT. Drawing the rest from reference TRBV30 and TRBJ2-2, the complete variable domain is SQTIHQWPATLVQPVGSPLSLECTVEGTSNPNLYWYRQAAGRGLQLLFYSVGIGQISSEVPQNLSASRPQDRQFILSSKKLLLSDSGFYLCARRNTGELFFGEGSRLTVL.